This T cell receptor (beta chain) was obtained from a study of OX40 agonist ivuxolimab in advanced cancers. On the study more broadly: Dose-escalation patients had hepatocellular carcinoma, melanoma, renal cell or head and neck cancer. Prior therapy, whether anti-PD-1, anti-PD-L1 or anti-CTLA-4, was allowed, and roughly 44% had some.

Whole-study findings and limits: Expanded clones were, on average, more numerous in CD8+ T cells than in CD4+.

As concerns this clone: What it binds is not known.

CDR1 LGHNA and CDR2 YSLEER come from the germline V gene. There are 14 residues in the CDR3. V was clipped by 0 bases and J by 8 bases, with 13 bases between them. Assay: immunoSEQ multiplex PCR; the TCRdb copy retains only in-frame clones and omits some. The profile shows 70,000 or so clones, 84% of them singletons. The cohort excluded patients with autoimmune disease history or systemic immunosuppression. The sequence was collected from an adult with an advanced solid tumor such as melanoma, head and neck, liver or kidney cancer. J is TRBJ1-2 and V is TRBV4-3; TRBD1 is a possible D gene (6 bases). The input for sequencing was CD4+ or CD8+ T cells sorted from blood, taken in a trial of the OX40 agonist ivuxolimab. The CDR3 spells CASSQDRDMGGYTF. The CDR3 bases are TGCGCCAGCAGCCAAGATAGGGACATGGGCGGCTACACCTTC.